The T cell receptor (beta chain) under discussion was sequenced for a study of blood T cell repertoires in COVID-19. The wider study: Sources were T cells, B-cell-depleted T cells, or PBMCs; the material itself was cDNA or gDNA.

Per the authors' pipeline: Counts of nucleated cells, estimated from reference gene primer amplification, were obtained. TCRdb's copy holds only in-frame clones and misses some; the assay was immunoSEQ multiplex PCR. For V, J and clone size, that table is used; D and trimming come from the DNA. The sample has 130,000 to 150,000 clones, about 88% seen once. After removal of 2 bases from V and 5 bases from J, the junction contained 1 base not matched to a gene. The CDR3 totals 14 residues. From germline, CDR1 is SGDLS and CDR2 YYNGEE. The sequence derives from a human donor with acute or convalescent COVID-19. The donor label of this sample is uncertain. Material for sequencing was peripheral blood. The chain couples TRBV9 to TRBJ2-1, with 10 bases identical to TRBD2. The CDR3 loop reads CASSVLAGDNEQFF. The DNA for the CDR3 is TGTGCCAGCAGCGTGCTAGCGGGGGACAATGAGCAGTTCTTC.